The present T cell receptor (beta chain) was sequenced within a study of CXCR3-negative and CXCR3-positive naive CD8 T cells. General study findings and limits: Much lower diversity was found in memory CD8+ cells, while both naive subsets had comparably high diversity. CXCR3-expressing naive cells carried TRB CDR3s more hydrophobic than those of CXCR3-negative naive cells.

As to this clonotype: The antigen is not known.

In triplicate, each CD8+ T cell subset was sorted at approximately 290,000 cells per replicate. All TRB cDNA libraries came from 5' RACE performed with UMI labels. After re-calling the 5' RACE reads, TCRdb lists one entry per CDR3 protein, DNA absent. Across about 5,300 distinct CDR3 sequences, the top ten clones capture around 1.7% of the sample. Looked up from germline, CDR1 is SSHAT and CDR2 is FNYEAQ (reference sequence). CDR3 length: 13 amino acids. Sequencing input: naive CXCR3+ CD8+ T cells from blood. Subset reported: CD45RO-CCR7+CD27+CD95- naive CD8+ T cells expressing CXCR3 (TNR3+). The rearrangement joins TRBV7-7 to TRBJ1-1. The sequence was obtained from a human donor in good health. Some clones in this sample may be carry-over from other donors' samples. The CDR3 sequence is CASSLGRNTEAFF. Full variable domain (rest looked up from reference TRBV7-7 and TRBJ1-1): GAGVSQSPRYKVTKRGQDVTLRCDPISSHATLYWYQQALGQGPEFLTYFNYEAQPDKSGLPSDRFSAERPEGSISTLTIQRTEQRDSAMYRCASSLGRNTEAFFGQGTRLTVV.